The 29 T cell receptor beta chains reported below all come from one sample, sequenced in a study of Graves' ophthalmopathy and Graves' hyperthyroidism. TCR beta CDR3 amplification used RNA transcripts. Investigators did first-round RT-PCR with HTBI primers, then second-round multiplex PCR. MiXCR was run by TCRdb on the multiplex PCR reads, yielding one entry per CDR3 protein. The data hold some 410,000 distinct CDR3 sequences, with over 20% observed a single time. Sequencing was performed on peripheral blood. The receptors were gathered from a woman aged 18 to 35 with stable Graves' hyperthyroidism.

This clonotype appeared many times. Here the CDR3 reads CSARTGTEAFF. The CDR3 DNA reads as TGCAGTGCGCGGACAGGGACCGAAGCTTTCTTT. The gene calls are TRBV20-1 and TRBJ1-1; 8 nucleotides agree with TRBD1. Trimming took 6 bases from V and 8 from J; bases not matched to a gene: 5. This CDR3 contains 11 residues. Germline lookup yields CDR1 DFQATT and CDR2 SNEGSKA (reference sequence).

There are many counts of this clonotype. V is TRBV16 and J is TRBJ1-5; D not certain. The CDR3 runs to 14 residues. From germline, CDR1 is KGHSY and CDR2 FQNENV. Trimming removed 0 bases from V and 10 bases from J, with 13 bases in between. The chain's CDR3 is CASSQSRTEGPQHF. CDR3 coding DNA: TGTGCCAGCAGCCAATCGAGAACAGAGGGTCCCCAGCATTTT.

The chain has TRBV27 and TRBJ2-7, with 9 bases fitting TRBD1. The CDR3 contains 12 residues. The V and J ends lost 10 bases and 6 bases, in that order; junction bases with no gene match: 7. Germline values: CDR1 MNHEY, CDR2 SMNVEV (reference sequence). The CDR3 here is CATGTGGPEQYF. Written as DNA, the CDR3 is TGTGCCACTGGAACAGGGGGCCCCGAGCAGTACTTC.

Only a few counts were recorded for this clonotype. The chain uses TRBV20-1 and TRBJ2-7, with TRBD1 identical over 9 bases. The J segment lost 6 bases and the V segment lost 5 bases, leaving 5 bases of the junction unmatched. Germline V CDR1 and CDR2: DFQATT, SNEGSKA (reference sequence). CDR3 length: 12 amino acids. CDR3 protein: CSAWDRVVEQYF. The CDR3 region has the DNA TGCAGTGCTTGGGACAGGGTTGTCGAGCAGTACTTC.

This clonotype was seen ten or more times. J is TRBJ2-5 and V is TRBV28, with 7 bases aligning to TRBD2. The CDR3 runs 15 residues. Germline V gene lookup returns CDR1 MDHEN and CDR2 SYDVKM. V shed 5 bases and J 2 bases; nucleotides not matched to a gene: 8. The CDR3 nucleotides are TGTGCCAGCAGTCCCGGGACTAACCCACAAGAGACCCAGTACTTC. It specifies CASSPGTNPQETQYF.

This clonotype appeared a few times. Compared with germline, one end of the junction differs, possibly owing to a read error. The chain joins TRBV20-1 to TRBJ2-1, with D tentatively TRBD1 (5 bases). The CDR3 spans 16 residues. Germline assignment: CDR1 DFQATT and CDR2 SNEGSKA (reference sequence). CDR3 nucleotide sequence: TGCAGTGCATCAGACAGCTACACGAGCTCCTACAATGAGAAGTTCTTC. This encodes CSASDSYTSSYNEKFF.

This clonotype has a count of ten or more. The chain employs TRBV20-1 and TRBJ2-7, with 8 bases lining up with TRBD2. The ends lost 3 bases at V and 0 bases at J; junction bases unmatched: 4. CDR3 length equals 14 residues. Germline values: CDR1 DFQATT, CDR2 SNEGSKA (reference sequence). CDR3 loop: CSASSGISSYEQYF. The CDR3 DNA follows: TGCAGTGCTAGTAGCGGGATAAGCTCCTACGAGCAGTACTTC.

This clonotype came up many times. The chain is built from TRBV27 and TRBJ1-2; TRBD1 matches at 8 bases. The CDR3 is 16 residues long. Germline trimming cut 2 bases from V and 7 bases from J; bases unmatched to any gene: 12. CDR1 MNHEY and CDR2 SMNVEV come from the germline V gene (reference sequence). The CDR3 region is CASSLRLAGGASGYTF. The CDR3 nucleotides read TGTGCCAGCAGTTTAAGGTTGGCAGGGGGCGCCTCTGGCTACACCTTC.

This clonotype was counted at least ten times. This CDR3 reads CASSQDSTALGWEQYF. CDR3 coding DNA: TGCGCCAGCAGCCAAGATTCGACAGCCCTGGGGTGGGAGCAGTACTTC. This sequence joins TRBV4-3 and TRBJ2-7, with D possibly TRBD1 on 5 matching bases. This CDR3 has 16 residues. V was clipped by 0 bases and J by 7 bases, with 19 bases between them. Germline V lookup: CDR1 LGHNA, CDR2 YSLEER.

The DNA of the CDR3 is TGTGCCAGCGGGGGGTTTGGGAGGCAGAACTACGAGCAGTACTTC. Amino acid sequence: CASGGFGRQNYEQYF. The chain recombines TRBV27 with TRBJ2-7, with D perhaps TRBD2 (6 bases). From germline, CDR1 is MNHEY and CDR2 SMNVEV (reference sequence). The V end was cut by 8 bases, the J end by 3 bases, with 20 bases between. The CDR3 is 15 amino acids.

This clonotype was observed at least ten times. The V and J genes are TRBV28 and TRBJ1-3; weak D call: TRBD1 (5 bases). Trimming took 8 bases from V and 0 from J, leaving 14 bases between them. CDR3 size: 15 residues. CDR1 is MDHEN, CDR2 SYDVKM, per germline. The CDR3 is CASGTWGPSGNTIYF. CDR3 in DNA: TGTGCCAGCGGTACCTGGGGACCCTCTGGAAACACCATATATTTT.

This clonotype occurred many times. The chain employs TRBV11-2 and TRBJ1-1; D is ambiguous. V lost 7 bases, J lost 6 bases, and 15 bases lay in between. The CDR3 is 13 amino acids. CDR1 SGHAT and CDR2 FQNNGV come from the germline V gene. The CDR3 region is CASKDARRAEAFF. As DNA, the CDR3 is TGTGCCAGCAAGGACGCCAGGAGAGCTGAAGCTTTCTTT.

The rearrangement joins TRBV12-3 or TRBV12-4 to TRBJ1-1; D is unresolved. The length of the CDR3 is 12 residues. V lost 1 base and J 6 bases, leaving 6 bases between the germline ends. The CDR3 spells CASSLVGPEAFF. The CDR3 DNA reads TGTGCCAGCAGTTTAGTTGGTCCTGAAGCTTTCTTT.

This clonotype was counted ten times or more. The chain couples TRBV12-3 or TRBV12-4 to TRBJ2-7; D might be TRBD1 (6 bases). The V and J ends lost 2 bases and 3 bases respectively, with 11 bases between them. CDR3 size: 14 residues. The CDR3 DNA reads TGTGCCAGCAGTTTATCGGGACATCGCTACGAGCAGTACTTC. Translating gives CASSLSGHRYEQYF.

V and J are TRBV9 and TRBJ1-2, with D maybe TRBD1 (5 bases). The germline CDR1 and CDR2 sequences are SGDLS and YYNGEE. Trimming left V 3 bases short and J 4 bases short, with 19 bases between. The CDR3 has 16 amino acids. The CDR3 here is CASSARGFQGLYGYTF. The DNA for the CDR3 is TGTGCCAGCAGCGCACGAGGGTTCCAGGGCCTCTATGGCTACACCTTC.

A remark on this clonotype: A much larger clone lies one base from this, so it may be a read error. This chain links TRBV11-1 with TRBJ1-3; D is possibly TRBD1 (6 bases). Per germline, CDR1 SGHAT and CDR2 FQDESV (reference sequence). The V gene lost 3 bases and the J gene lost 0 bases, with 9 bases spanning the gap. CDR3 length: 15 amino acids. CDR3 loop: CASSFRTASGNTIYF. The CDR3, as DNA: TGTGCCAGCAGCTTCCGGACAGCCTCTGGAAACACCATATATTTT.

This clonotype was picked up many times. The chain uses TRBV4-1 and TRBJ2-7, with D hard to call. From germline, CDR1 is MGHRA and CDR2 YSYEKL. The CDR3 sequence is 15 residues long. V shed 4 bases and J shed 1 base, with 14 bases lying between them. CDR3: CASSLTIKGSYEQYF. The CDR3 nucleotides are TGCGCCAGCAGCCTAACTATTAAGGGTTCCTACGAGCAGTACTTC.

The table lists this clonotype with many counts. V usage is TRBV11-2 and J usage is TRBJ2-7; D possibly uses TRBD1 or TRBD2 (5 bases each). The V end lost 5 bases, the J end lost 7 bases, and 12 bases lay between the germline ends. The CDR3 covers 12 residues. Looked up from germline, CDR1 is SGHAT and CDR2 is FQNNGV. CDR3 DNA sequence: TGTGCCAGCAGCCTCGGGACGCAAGAGCAGTACTTC. It codes for CASSLGTQEQYF. Based on the CDR3 plus reference TRBV11-2 and TRBJ2-7, the full variable domain is EAGVAQSPRYKIIEKRQSVAFWCNPISGHATLYWYQQILGQGPKLLIQFQNNGVVDDSQLPKDRFSAERLKGVDSTLKIQPAKLEDSAVYLCASSLGTQEQYFGPGTRLTVT.

Ten or more counts support this clonotype. The CDR3, as DNA: TGTGCCAGCAGCCCCCTTGGTCGGGCGAGCTCCTACGAGCAGTACTTC. This encodes CASSPLGRASSYEQYF. The V call is TRBV7-2, the J call TRBJ2-7; the D is unclear. CDR3 length equals 16 residues. Trimming left V 5 bases short and J 0 bases short, with 17 bases between. Germline CDR1 SGHTA, CDR2 FQGNSA. Drawing the rest from reference TRBV7-2 and TRBJ2-7, the complete variable domain is GAGVSQSPSNKVTEKGKDVELRCDPISGHTALYWYRQSLGQGLEFLIYFQGNSAPDKSGLPSDRFSAERTGGSVSTLTIQRTQQEDSAVYLCASSPLGRASSYEQYFGPGTRLTVT.

In this sample, this clonotype turned up many times. This chain joins TRBV5-1 and TRBJ2-2; 9 nucleotides line up with TRBD1. This CDR3 spans 14 amino acids. Germline V gives CDR1 SGHRS, CDR2 YFSETQ. The trim removed 2 bases at V and 6 bases at J, leaving 2 bases unmatched. The CDR3 DNA sequence: TGCGCCAGCAGCTTCACAGGGGGCGCCGGGGAGCTGTTTTTT. Protein sequence: CASSFTGGAGELFF.

This clonotype was counted at least ten times. V gene TRBV25-1 combines with J gene TRBJ2-5; no clear D. With 3 bases removed from V and 2 bases from J, the gap between germline ends came to 10 bases. Germline CDR1 is MGHDK and CDR2 is SYGVNS. The CDR3 covers 14 residues. The CDR3 DNA sequence: TGTGCCAGCAGTGATAGGGAACAGCAAGAGACCCAGTACTTC. Protein product: CASSDREQQETQYF.

This clonotype turned up a few times. The J gene is TRBJ1-2, the V gene TRBV4-1; 8 bases agree with TRBD1. Germline lookup yields CDR1 MGHRA and CDR2 YSYEKL. CDR3 length: 15 residues. Trimming took 1 base from V and 8 from J; bases not matched to a gene: 9. The CDR3 nucleotides are TGCGCCAGCAGCCAAGCAAAGGACAGGGTGGACGGCTACACCTTC. Translating it yields CASSQAKDRVDGYTF.

The chain is built from TRBV29-1 and TRBJ2-7; tentative D call: TRBD2 (6 bases). Germline V gene data show CDR1 as SQVTM and CDR2 as ANQGSEA. V dropped 4 bases and J dropped 0 bases, with 16 bases sitting between them. The CDR3 contains 15 residues. CDR3 loop: CSVVPPGLSSYEQYF. CDR3 bases: TGCAGCGTTGTACCCCCGGGACTGAGCTCCTACGAGCAGTACTTC.

This clonotype was picked up many times. The V call is TRBV6-1, the J call TRBJ1-5; 7 bases agree with TRBD1. J gave up 7 bases and V 6 bases, and 9 bases lay outside the gene matches. The CDR3 has 14 amino acids. CDR1 is MNHNS, CDR2 SASEGT, per germline. In DNA form, the CDR3 reads TGTGCCAGCAGGCCCGGGACAGTCGGACAGCCCCAGCATTTT. Translation gives CASRPGTVGQPQHF.

The chain is built from TRBV6-2 or TRBV6-3 and TRBJ1-5, with unresolved D. Trimming pared 4 bases from V and 5 bases from J, leaving 12 bases between. The CDR3 spans 14 residues. Germline CDR1 and CDR2: MNHEY and SVGEGT. The CDR3 spells CASSFRTQDQPQHF. In DNA form, the CDR3 reads TGTGCCAGCAGTTTCAGGACCCAAGATCAGCCCCAGCATTTT.

Many counts were recorded for this clonotype. This chain joins TRBV7-3 and TRBJ2-4; D is possibly TRBD1 or TRBD2 (6 bases each). V shed 1 base and J shed 9 bases, with 16 bases lying between them. This CDR3 has 15 amino acids. Germline V gene lookup returns CDR1 SGHTA and CDR2 FQGTGA. CDR3 amino acids: CASSLKGGISAIQYF. The CDR3 DNA reads as TGTGCCAGCAGCTTAAAGGGGGGCATATCCGCCATTCAGTACTTC.

This chain links TRBV19 with TRBJ1-5; no reliable D call. Germline V gene sequence: CDR1 LNHDA, CDR2 SQIVND (reference sequence). The CDR3 runs 12 residues. The V gene lost 6 bases and the J gene lost 7 bases, with 10 bases spanning the gap. CDR3 sequence (DNA): TGTGCCAGTAGCAAGGTGTCCCAGCCCCAGCATTTT. Translation: CASSKVSQPQHF.

This clonotype was observed at least ten times. The chain recombines TRBV6-5 with TRBJ1-3; D perhaps matches TRBD1 (5 bases). Germline V gene data show CDR1 as MNHEY and CDR2 as SVGAGI. V was trimmed by 4 bases and J by 1 base, leaving 11 bases between them. The CDR3 loop spans 15 amino acids. The CDR3 nucleotides are TGTGCCAGCAGTTGGTACGGGACTTCTGGAAACACCATATATTTT. This codes for CASSWYGTSGNTIYF.

The rearrangement uses TRBV15 and TRBJ2-7; TRBD2 aligns across 7 bases. J lost 0 bases, V lost 2 bases, and 10 bases had no gene match. Per germline, CDR1 LNHNV and CDR2 YYDKDF (reference sequence). This CDR3 has 17 amino acids. The CDR3 loop is CATSRILGSGGSYEQYF. In DNA form, the CDR3 reads TGTGCCACCAGCAGAATCCTAGGGTCGGGAGGCTCCTACGAGCAGTACTTC.